This TCR beta chain derives from a study of cytomegalovirus exposure and HLA in healthy donors. Whole-study context: The 110 or so validation repertoires were produced on the same platform as the 550 to 700 repertoires of the first cohort. This was reported in a later analysis. Points from the study as a whole: The study found most TCR sequences rare, yet found some public TCRs in many donors. In the 95 to 150 validation repertoires, about 94% of cluster scores exceeded 0, per a later analysis. The classifier reportedly diagnosed cytomegalovirus status with high sensitivity and specificity.

The CDR3 totals 15 residues. Germline loops: CDR1 SGHRS, CDR2 YFSETQ. V lost 8 bases to trimming and J lost 2 bases; unmatched junction nucleotides: 8. Of note for this clone: Its antigen is still unknown.

Assay: immunoSEQ multiplex PCR; the TCRdb copy retains only in-frame clones and omits some. The sample carries tens of thousands of clones, about 90% recorded once. This chain uses TRBV5-1 with TRBJ2-3, with TRBD2 identical over 10 bases. Sequencing was carried out using PBMCs. The receptor's source is a woman aged 18 to 35 in good health and CMV-seronegative. The CDR3 DNA follows: TGCGCCAGTTCTCTAGCGGGGGCAACCACAGATACGCAGTATTTT. Translated: CASSLAGATTDTQYF.